Described below is a single TCR beta chain sequence and its context. As yet, its antigen is unknown. Measured with immunoSEQ multiplex PCR; TCRdb has only the in-frame clones, and not every one. The sample lists tens of thousands of clones, 86% seen once, with about 18% in the top ten. These data are taken from a study of T cells in localized non-small cell lung cancer. Study findings and constraints: Multi-region tumor sequencing was not done, so intratumor heterogeneity could not be excluded. Highest T cell clonality was seen in uninvolved adjacent lung, surpassing that measured in tumor.

CDR3 size: 14 residues. Germline CDR1 SGHRS, CDR2 YFSETQ. Deletions cut 5 bases from V and 6 bases from J, with 18 bases between. The sequence was obtained from a male donor at least 60 years old with stage III squamous cell lung carcinoma. The chain recombines TRBV5-1 with TRBJ2-7; perhaps D is TRBD1 or TRBD2 (6 bases each). The material sequenced was peripheral blood, taken before any cancer treatment. DNA of the CDR3: TGCGCCAGCAGGAGGGACAATACAGCGGGCGAGCAGTACTTC. Protein: CASRRDNTAGEQYF.